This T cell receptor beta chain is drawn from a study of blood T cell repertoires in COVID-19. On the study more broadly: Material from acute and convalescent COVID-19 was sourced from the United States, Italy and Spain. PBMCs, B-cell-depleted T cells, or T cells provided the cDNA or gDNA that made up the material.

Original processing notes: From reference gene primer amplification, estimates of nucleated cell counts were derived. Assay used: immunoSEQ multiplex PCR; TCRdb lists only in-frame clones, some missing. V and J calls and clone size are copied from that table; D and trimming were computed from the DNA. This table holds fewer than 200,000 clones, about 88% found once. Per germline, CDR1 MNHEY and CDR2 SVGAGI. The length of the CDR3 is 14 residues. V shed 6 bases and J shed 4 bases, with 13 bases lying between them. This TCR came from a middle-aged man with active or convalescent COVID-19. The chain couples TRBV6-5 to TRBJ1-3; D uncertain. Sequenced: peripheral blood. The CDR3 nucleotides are TGTGCCAGCAGAAGATCTACTCGAGGAAACACCATATATTTT. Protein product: CASRRSTRGNTIYF.